Below are 27 T cell receptor beta chains sequenced from a single sample in a study of blood T cell repertoires in COVID-19. The repertoire was sequenced with immunoSEQ multiplex PCR; TCRdb's copy has only in-frame clones and lacks some. The data show some 93,000 clones, more than 75% seen once. The sequenced sample was peripheral blood. The receptors were sampled from a human donor in a cohort sampled during active COVID-19.

The rearrangement uses TRBV7-2 and TRBJ2-5; 7 nucleotides match TRBD2. The CDR3 loop spans 14 amino acids. The germline V gene encodes CDR1 SGHTA and CDR2 FQGNSA. V shed 2 bases and J 1 base; nucleotides not matched to a gene: 1. CDR3 loop: CASSLWTSQETQYF. DNA for the CDR3: TGTGCCAGCAGCTTATGGACTAGCCAAGAGACCCAGTACTTC.

This clone was seen once. The chain employs TRBV14 and TRBJ2-3; possibly TRBD2 for D (5 bases). The V gene's germline CDR1 is SGHDN and CDR2 FVKESK. Trimming cost V 4 bases and J 2 bases, with 10 bases left between them. This CDR3 comprises 14 residues. CDR3: CASSPRRDTDTQYF. The CDR3 DNA is TGTGCCAGCAGCCCCCGACGGGACACAGATACGCAGTATTTT.

This chain links TRBV11-3 with TRBJ1-1; D remains ambiguous. The CDR3 length is 13 residues. CDR1 SGHNT and CDR2 YENEEA come from the germline V gene. V was clipped by 5 bases and J by 3 bases, with 10 bases between them. The CDR3 spells CASSQLADTEAFF. The CDR3 nucleotides read TGTGCCAGCAGCCAATTGGCGGACACTGAAGCTTTCTTT.

This clone was observed a few times. The chain combines TRBV18 with TRBJ2-3; D is undetermined. The germline V and J ends were trimmed by 3 bases and 3 bases, with 10 bases remaining between them. The CDR3 extends over 14 amino acids. In germline, CDR1 is KGHSH, CDR2 LQKENI. CDR3 bases: TGTGCCAGCTCACCCACGGGTGGGACAGATACGCAGTATTTT. Translated, it gives CASSPTGGTDTQYF.

The chain has TRBV7-2 and TRBJ2-5; possibly TRBD2 for D (7 bases). The CDR3 extends over 17 amino acids. The germline V gene has CDR1 SGHTA and CDR2 FQGNSA. The V end was cut by 5 bases, the J end by 1 base, with 20 bases between. The CDR3 loop reads CASSPYRGGRLQETQYF. Written as DNA, the CDR3 is TGTGCCAGCAGCCCCTATAGGGGGGGACGGCTCCAAGAGACCCAGTACTTC.

The V call is TRBV6-5, the J call TRBJ1-1; D is possibly TRBD1 (5 bases). The V and J ends lost 8 bases and 1 base respectively, with 14 bases between them. The CDR3 contains 14 residues. The germline V gene has CDR1 MNHEY and CDR2 SVGAGI. In DNA, the CDR3 is TGTGCCAGCCTCCCAGGGTTGGGGAACACTGAAGCTTTCTTT. It codes for CASLPGLGNTEAFF.

The chain uses TRBV27 and TRBJ2-3; a possible D gene is TRBD2 (5 bases). Germline V gene sequence: CDR1 MNHEY, CDR2 SMNVEV (reference sequence). This CDR3 comprises 15 residues. V was trimmed by 5 bases and J by 2 bases, leaving 14 bases between them. This CDR3 reads CASSPLVPTTDTQYF. The CDR3 DNA reads TGTGCCAGCAGTCCACTAGTGCCGACCACAGATACGCAGTATTTT.

This chain joins TRBV7-2 and TRBJ2-1; the D is unclear. The CDR3 loop spans 15 amino acids. Germline V gives CDR1 SGHTA, CDR2 FQGNSA. V lost 1 base to trimming and J lost 0 bases, with 7 bases between them. CDR3 DNA: TGTGCCAGCAGCTTAGTTGACACCTCCTACAATGAGCAGTTCTTC. Its translation: CASSLVDTSYNEQFF.

This chain connects TRBV4-1 to TRBJ2-1, with D perhaps TRBD2 (5 bases). The CDR3 is 17 residues long. Germline V gives CDR1 MGHRA, CDR2 YSYEKL. V lost 0 bases and J 4 bases, leaving 16 bases between the germline ends. CDR3 amino acids: CASSQDLVATGYNEQFF. Here the CDR3 DNA reads TGCGCCAGCAGCCAAGATTTAGTCGCGACGGGGTACAATGAGCAGTTCTTC.

V is TRBV20-1 and J is TRBJ2-5; possible D gene TRBD1, 6 bases. V lost 7 bases to trimming and J lost 5 bases, with 11 bases between them. The CDR3 extends over 11 amino acids. The V gene's germline CDR1 is DFQATT and CDR2 SNEGSKA (reference sequence). The CDR3 region has the DNA TGCAGTGTTTCCGACAGGGAGACCCAGTACTTC. The encoded protein is CSVSDRETQYF.

J is TRBJ2-5 and V is TRBV5-6; 8 bases map to TRBD1. Per the germline V gene, CDR1 is SGHDT and CDR2 is YYEEEE. The length of the CDR3 is 14 residues. Trimming removed 4 bases from V and 5 bases from J; junction bases left unmatched: 7. The CDR3 spells CASSRQGLGETQYF. The CDR3 DNA reads as TGTGCCAGCAGCCGACAGGGGTTGGGTGAGACCCAGTACTTC. The full variable domain, with the rest looked up from reference TRBV5-6 and TRBJ2-5, is DAGVTQSPTHLIKTRGQQVTLRCSPKSGHDTVSWYQQALGQGPQFIFQYYEEEERQRGNFPDRFSGHQFPNYSSELNVNALLLGDSALYLCASSRQGLGETQYFGPGTRLLVL.

V gene TRBV23-1 combines with J gene TRBJ1-6; D is uncertain. TRBV23-1 is noted as an ORF with a role that remains uncertain. This CDR3 contains 16 residues. The germline V and J ends were trimmed by 4 bases and 7 bases, with 17 bases remaining between them. The CDR3 spells CASSPRGAGGNSPLHF. The DNA of the CDR3 is TGCGCCAGCAGTCCCCGCGGAGCAGGAGGAAATTCACCCCTCCACTTT.

This chain links TRBV19 with TRBJ1-1; 7 bases line up with TRBD1. The J segment lost 4 bases and the V segment lost 5 bases, leaving 10 bases of the junction unmatched. Germline V CDR1 and CDR2: LNHDA, SQIVND (reference sequence). The CDR3 has 15 amino acids. In DNA form, the CDR3 reads TGTGCCAGTAGTTTAAACAGGGGCGTGGGCACTGAAGCTTTCTTT. Amino acids: CASSLNRGVGTEAFF.

The CDR3 DNA is TGTGCCAGCAGCCGACAGGGTGGATCCTACAATGAGCAGTTCTTC. Translation: CASSRQGGSYNEQFF. This rearrangement joins TRBV28 to TRBJ2-1; 7 positions agree with TRBD1. V lost 6 bases, J lost 1 base, and 6 bases stayed unmatched. The CDR3 covers 15 residues. Germline V gene lookup returns CDR1 MDHEN and CDR2 SYDVKM.

The chain uses TRBV20-1 and TRBJ1-2, with TRBD1 as a possible D gene (6 bases). Germline loops: CDR1 DFQATT, CDR2 SNEGSKA (reference sequence). The CDR3 totals 15 residues. V was clipped by 3 bases and J by 3 bases, with 17 bases between them. CDR3 sequence reads: CSASAGLGADYGYTF. The CDR3 DNA is TGCAGTGCTAGTGCCGGTTTGGGGGCGGACTATGGCTACACCTTC.

J is TRBJ2-1 and V is TRBV5-4, with 14 bases matching TRBD2. This CDR3 spans 16 amino acids. Germline lookup yields CDR1 SGHNT and CDR2 YYREEE (reference sequence). The junction had 3 bases not matched to a gene; V was cut back by 0 bases and J by 7 bases. The CDR3 is CASSLAGTSGSNEQFF. CDR3 sequence (DNA): TGTGCCAGCAGCTTGGCCGGGACTAGCGGGAGTAATGAGCAGTTCTTC.

This clone was seen a handful of times. The chain combines TRBV10-3 with TRBJ2-7; maybe TRBD1 (6 bases). The germline V gene encodes CDR1 ENHRY and CDR2 SYGVKD. The CDR3 has 14 amino acids. V lost 4 bases and J lost 2, with 12 bases in between. CDR3 nucleotide sequence: TGTGCCATCAGTGGGGCAGGGGAAACCTACGAGCAGTACTTC. Translated: CAISGAGETYEQYF.

The J gene is TRBJ1-1, the V gene TRBV5-6; 8 nucleotides align to TRBD1. The CDR3 sequence is 14 residues long. V gave up 2 bases and J gave up 5 bases; unmatched junction bases: 5. Germline values: CDR1 SGHDT, CDR2 YYEEEE. DNA of the CDR3: TGTGCCAGCAGCTTCAGGGGGCAGTGGACTGAAGCTTTCTTT. Its protein product is CASSFRGQWTEAFF.

A word on this clone: Mismatch with germline at one junction end may stem from a read error. V is TRBV6-7 and J is TRBJ2-7, with 10 bases lining up with TRBD2. TRBV6-7 is noted as an ORF with a role that remains uncertain. The CDR3 runs to 16 residues. CDR3 region: CASSYSRASGRAVLHF. DNA for the CDR3: TGTGCCAGCAGTTACTCGAGGGCCAGCGGGAGGGCCGTTCTACACTTC.

This chain joins TRBV11-3 and TRBJ2-6; D might be TRBD2 (6 bases). Trimming removed 0 bases from V and 0 bases from J, with 18 bases in between. Germline V gene sequence: CDR1 SGHNT, CDR2 YENEEA. The CDR3 consists of 20 residues. CDR3 bases: TGTGCCAGCAGCTTAGATTTAGCGGAAGCTTTTTCCTCTGGGGCCAACGTCCTGACTTTC. It is translated as CASSLDLAEAFSSGANVLTF.

The table lists this clone with a count of one. The chain uses TRBV7-3 and TRBJ2-1; 7 bases map to TRBD1. This CDR3 is built from 16 residues. The V and J ends lost 2 bases and 7 bases, in that order; junction bases with no gene match: 11. Germline lookup yields CDR1 SGHTA and CDR2 FQGTGA. CDR3 in amino acids: CASSLFAGGLGNEQFF. The CDR3 DNA is TGTGCCAGCAGCTTATTTGCAGGGGGATTAGGGAATGAGCAGTTCTTC.

V and J are TRBV27 and TRBJ1-6; 7 bases are a match to TRBD1. Trimming took 5 bases from V and 7 from J; bases not matched to a gene: 8. Germline loops: CDR1 MNHEY, CDR2 SMNVEV (reference sequence). The CDR3 length is 15 residues. CDR3 in DNA: TGTGCCAGCAGTACCGACAGGGTTTACAATTCACCCCTCCACTTT. As protein: CASSTDRVYNSPLHF.

J is TRBJ1-4 and V is TRBV4-1, with 7 bases fitting TRBD1. With 2 bases clipped from V and 0 bases from J, the junction kept 3 bases outside the gene matches. This CDR3 comprises 16 residues. From germline, CDR1 is MGHRA and CDR2 YSYEKL. The CDR3 loop is CASSQTGAATNEKLFF. CDR3 coding DNA: TGCGCCAGCAGCCAAACAGGGGCCGCAACTAATGAAAAACTGTTTTTT.

This chain connects TRBV13 to TRBJ2-7; D is possibly TRBD2 (5 bases). V lost 2 bases to trimming and J lost 3 bases, with 11 bases between them. CDR1 and CDR2 (germline): PRHDT, FYEKMQ (reference sequence). CDR3 length: 14 amino acids. The CDR3 DNA follows: TGTGCCAGCAGCTTAAGGTCGAGGGACTACGAGCAGTACTTC. This gives the protein CASSLRSRDYEQYF.

The V gene is TRBV2, the J gene TRBJ1-2, with 9 nucleotides matching TRBD1. This CDR3 has 15 amino acids. The trim removed 5 bases at V and 4 bases at J, leaving 8 bases unmatched. The germline CDR1 and CDR2 sequences are SNHLY and FYNNEI. CDR3 residues: CASSKTGQGGYGYTF. The CDR3 nucleotides read TGTGCCAGCAGTAAAACGGGACAGGGTGGCTATGGCTACACCTTC. Variable domain in full (rest from reference TRBV2 and TRBJ1-2): EPEVTQTPSHQVTQMGQEVILRCVPISNHLYFYWYRQILGQKVEFLVSFYNNEISEKSEIFDDQFSVERPDGSNFTLKIRSTKLEDSAMYFCASSKTGQGGYGYTFGSGTRLTVV.

J is TRBJ1-5 and V is TRBV27; TRBD1 is a possible D gene (6 bases). The CDR3 loop spans 14 amino acids. Germline CDR1 MNHEY, CDR2 SMNVEV (reference sequence). The germline V and J ends were trimmed by 10 bases and 0 bases, with 13 bases remaining between them. The CDR3 loop is CAIGQSHSNQPQHF. The CDR3 DNA sequence: TGTGCCATCGGACAGTCACATAGCAATCAGCCCCAGCATTTT.

The chain carries TRBV2 and TRBJ2-3; 11 bases align to TRBD2. Per the germline V gene, CDR1 is SNHLY and CDR2 is FYNNEI. The length of the CDR3 is 15 residues. J lost 5 bases, V lost 7 bases, and 8 bases had no gene match. The CDR3 here is CASTKLAGEVDTQYF. In nucleotides, the CDR3 is TGTGCCAGCACCAAACTAGCGGGAGAAGTAGATACGCAGTATTTT.